These 32 T cell receptor beta chains share one sample of origin, sequenced in a study of T-cell memory formation after mild COVID-19. TCRdb reprocessed the 5' RACE reads via MiXCR and lists one record per CDR3 protein. The sample includes tens of thousands of distinct CDR3 sequences, over 5% seen only once; the top ten take under 0.95%. Sequenced sample: PBMCs or a T cell subset sorted from them (not recorded which). These receptors originate from an adult who had mild COVID-19 (a few samples of this study predate the infection). Cell type and time point are not known.

This chain connects TRBV5-1 to TRBJ1-1; TRBD1 agrees at 10 bases. There are 12 residues in the CDR3. Germline V gene lookup returns CDR1 SGHRS and CDR2 YFSETQ. Trimming cost V 2 bases and J 10 bases; bases outside gene matches: 2. Written as DNA, the CDR3 is TGCGCCAGCAGCTTAGACAGGGGGCGAGCTTTCTTT. Translated: CASSLDRGRAFF.

The table lists this clonotype with a few counts. This chain connects TRBV6-5 to TRBJ1-5; a weak D match, TRBD1 (5 bases). Germline CDR1 reads MNHEY; CDR2 reads SVGAGI. V was shortened by 1 base and J by 7 bases, with 11 bases between the two germline ends. The CDR3 has 14 residues. CDR3 coding DNA: TGTGCCAGCAGTTACTACCAGGGCGGACAGCCCCAGCATTTT. It translates to CASSYYQGGQPQHF.

In this sample, this clonotype turned up many times. The rearrangement joins TRBV12-3 or TRBV12-4 to TRBJ2-5; the match to TRBD1 covers 9 bases. V trimming: 2 bases; J trimming: 4 bases; junction bases outside the gene matches: 11. CDR3 length: 17 amino acids. The DNA for the CDR3 is TGTGCCAGCAGTTTATCCCGGACAGGGGATGGAGCAGAGACCCAGTACTTC. Translated: CASSLSRTGDGAETQYF.

At least ten counts were recorded for this clonotype. V gene TRBV5-1 combines with J gene TRBJ2-7; unclear D gene. The CDR3 sequence is 12 residues long. Deletions cut 7 bases from V and 5 bases from J, with 13 bases between. Per the germline V gene, CDR1 is SGHRS and CDR2 is YFSETQ. The CDR3 sequence is CASSSQQNEQYF. The CDR3 nucleotides read TGCGCCAGCTCTTCGCAACAGAACGAGCAGTACTTC. Looking up the rest from reference TRBV5-1 and TRBJ2-7 gives the full variable domain: KAGVTQTPRYLIKTRGQQVTLSCSPISGHRSVSWYQQTPGQGLQFLFEYFSETQRNKGNFPGRFSGRQFSNSRSEMNVSTLELGDSALYLCASSSQQNEQYFGPGTRLTVT.

This clonotype occurred a few times. This chain uses TRBV7-2 with TRBJ1-2, with D perhaps matching TRBD1 (5 bases). From germline, CDR1 is SGHTA and CDR2 FQGNSA. The CDR3 extends over 14 amino acids. Trimming removed 1 base at V and 7 bases at J, with 13 bases between. CDR3 protein: CASSLVVGQGGYTF. The DNA of the CDR3 is TGTGCCAGCAGCTTAGTCGTAGGGCAGGGTGGCTACACCTTC. The variable domain in full, with the rest retrieved from reference TRBV7-2 and TRBJ1-2, is GAGVSQSPSNKVTEKGKDVELRCDPISGHTALYWYRQSLGQGLEFLIYFQGNSAPDKSGLPSDRFSAERTGGSVSTLTIQRTQQEDSAVYLCASSLVVGQGGYTFGSGTRLTVV.

This clonotype was counted many times. This chain joins TRBV5-1 and TRBJ2-3; TRBD2 aligns across 14 bases. After removal of 4 bases from V and 3 bases from J, the junction contained 4 bases not matched to a gene. The CDR3 has 16 residues. CDR1 and CDR2 from the germline V gene are SGHRS and YFSETQ. Here the CDR3 reads CASSRGLAGETDTQYF. In nucleotides, the CDR3 is TGCGCCAGCAGCAGGGGACTAGCGGGAGAAACAGATACGCAGTATTTT.

This clonotype counts as medium-sized. V is TRBV6-6 and J is TRBJ2-1; D might be TRBD1 (7 bases). Trimming pared 2 bases from V and 2 bases from J, leaving 10 bases between. CDR3 length: 15 amino acids. Germline CDR1 reads MNHNY; CDR2 reads SVGAGI (reference sequence). The DNA for the CDR3 is TGTGCCAGCAGTTACGGAGGGGGCGCCTACAATGAGCAGTTCTTC. Residues: CASSYGGGAYNEQFF.

In regard to this clonotype: A much larger clonotype is one base distant, so this may be a read error. The chain is built from TRBV7-2 and TRBJ1-2, with 7 bases identical to TRBD1. There are 13 residues in the CDR3. Germline V CDR1 and CDR2: SGHTA, FQGNSA. The CDR3 is CASRLEGQAGYTF. The CDR3 bases are TGTGCCAGCAGATTAGAAGGACAGGCGGGCTACACCTTC.

This clonotype was counted only a few times. The chain carries TRBV9 and TRBJ2-7; 10 nucleotides agree with TRBD1. J gave up 5 bases and V 0 bases, and 5 bases lay outside the gene matches. Germline V gene data show CDR1 as SGDLS and CDR2 as YYNGEE. This CDR3 region has 15 residues. The CDR3: CASSVAGTGDHEQYF. Here the CDR3 DNA reads TGTGCCAGCAGCGTAGCAGGGACAGGGGACCACGAGCAGTACTTC.

This clonotype was seen a few times. The CDR3 sequence is CATSRDRRGTPYGYTF. In DNA form, the CDR3 reads TGTGCCACCAGCAGAGATAGACGAGGTACGCCCTATGGCTACACCTTC. V is TRBV15 and J is TRBJ1-2; D not certain. CDR3 size: 16 residues. Germline CDR1 and CDR2: LNHNV and YYDKDF (reference sequence). The V end lost 0 bases, the J end lost 4 bases, and 15 bases lay between the germline ends. Based on the CDR3 plus reference TRBV15 and TRBJ1-2, the full variable domain is DAMVIQNPRYQVTQFGKPVTLSCSQTLNHNVMYWYQQKSSQAPKLLFHYYDKDFNNEADTPDNFQSRRPNTSFCFLDIRSPGLGDTAMYLCATSRDRRGTPYGYTFGSGTRLTVV.

This clonotype has at least ten counts. The rearrangement joins TRBV9 to TRBJ2-1, with D perhaps being TRBD1 or TRBD2 (5 bases each). V dropped 3 bases and J dropped 6 bases, with 16 bases sitting between them. Germline values: CDR1 SGDLS, CDR2 YYNGEE. The CDR3 is made up of 15 amino acids. CDR3 sequence (DNA): TGTGCCAGCAGCGAGGGCCCTGAGGGACCCAATGAGCAGTTCTTC. Amino acids: CASSEGPEGPNEQFF.

This clonotype was seen a few times. V usage is TRBV18 and J usage is TRBJ2-1; tentatively, D is TRBD2 (6 bases). The CDR3 consists of 15 residues. Trimming took off 3 bases at V and 1 base at J, with 10 bases between the two ends. Germline V gene sequence: CDR1 KGHSH, CDR2 LQKENI. CDR3 sequence: CASSPPGGSYNEQFF. The CDR3 nucleotides read TGTGCCAGCTCACCCCCCGGGGGATCCTACAATGAGCAGTTCTTC.

V gene TRBV25-1 combines with J gene TRBJ1-2; 7 bases fit TRBD1. Germline CDR1 and CDR2: MGHDK and SYGVNS. V shed 0 bases and J 3 bases; nucleotides not matched to a gene: 16. The CDR3 has 19 residues. This CDR3 reads CASSEYWGSNRGRYYGYTF. CDR3 coding DNA: TGTGCCAGCAGTGAATATTGGGGGAGCAACAGGGGTCGGTACTATGGCTACACCTTC.

This clonotype was counted at least ten times. The rearrangement uses TRBV13 and TRBJ1-5, with D unresolved. The CDR3 runs 14 residues. Germline CDR1 PRHDT, CDR2 FYEKMQ (reference sequence). Trimming removed 4 bases from V and 5 bases from J, with 12 bases in between. CDR3 sequence: CASSSRRRDQPQHF. CDR3 nucleotide sequence: TGTGCCAGCAGCTCAAGACGGAGAGATCAGCCCCAGCATTTT.

There are a few counts of this clonotype. J is TRBJ2-3 and V is TRBV10-3; D possibly corresponds to TRBD2 (7 bases). The CDR3 consists of 15 residues. V lost 4 bases to trimming and J lost 4 bases, with 15 bases between them. In germline, CDR1 is ENHRY, CDR2 SYGVKD. The CDR3 spells CAISVRGGAADTQYF. The CDR3 nucleotides read TGTGCCATCAGTGTTCGTGGGGGGGCAGCAGATACGCAGTATTTT.

This clonotype was observed at least ten times. The V gene is TRBV7-2, the J gene TRBJ2-5; D uncertain. The ends were cut back, 4 bases at V and 2 bases at J, with 11 bases in the middle. Germline CDR1 reads SGHTA; CDR2 reads FQGNSA. The CDR3 has 14 residues. CDR3 sequence: CASSSSFGQETQYF. In nucleotides, the CDR3 is TGTGCCAGCAGCTCTTCATTTGGGCAAGAGACCCAGTACTTC.

This clonotype was counted ten times or more. The chain is built from TRBV9 and TRBJ2-1; 9 bases map to TRBD2. The CDR3 length is 15 residues. The junction had 5 bases not matched to a gene; V was cut back by 2 bases and J by 5 bases. CDR1 is SGDLS, CDR2 YYNGEE, per germline. CDR3 sequence (DNA): TGTGCCAGCAGCGTTTCTAGCGGGGCCCACAATGAGCAGTTCTTC. Translation: CASSVSSGAHNEQFF.

The chain employs TRBV7-8 and TRBJ2-7; 14 positions match TRBD2. CDR1 is SGHVS, CDR2 FQNEAQ, per germline. After removal of 5 bases from V and 4 bases from J, the junction contained 7 bases not matched to a gene. This CDR3 is built from 16 residues. CDR3 bases: TGTGCCAGCAGCCCTCGACGACTAGCGGGAGGGTACGAGCAGTACTTC. This codes for CASSPRRLAGGYEQYF.

This clonotype was counted between two and nine times. The chain uses TRBV3-1 and TRBJ1-2; maybe TRBD1 (6 bases). The CDR3 is 16 residues long. CDR1 is LGHDT and CDR2 is YNNKEL in the germline V gene (reference sequence). With 3 bases removed from V and 4 bases from J, the gap between germline ends came to 18 bases. The CDR3 loop reads CASSQRGAQGPYGYTF. CDR3 coding DNA: TGTGCCAGCAGCCAGCGTGGGGCACAGGGTCCCTATGGCTACACCTTC.

J is TRBJ1-6 and V is TRBV7-2; TRBD1 matches 7 bases. The ends lost 4 bases at V and 5 bases at J; junction bases unmatched: 11. The CDR3 is 17 amino acids. Per germline, CDR1 SGHTA and CDR2 FQGNSA. The DNA of the CDR3 is TGTGCCAGCAGCTCACGGACAGGCGGGGGGAATAATTCACCCCTCCACTTT. This encodes CASSSRTGGGNNSPLHF.

The genes are TRBV2 and TRBJ2-7; 10 bases align to TRBD2. J was trimmed by 2 bases and V by 5 bases; bases with no gene match: 3. CDR1 is SNHLY and CDR2 is FYNNEI in the germline V gene. The CDR3 covers 14 residues. CDR3 DNA sequence: TGTGCCAGCAGTTTCAGCGGGGGGGCCTACGAGCAGTACTTC. Protein: CASSFSGGAYEQYF.

This chain links TRBV5-6 with TRBJ2-3; D is ambiguous. The V gene lost 2 bases and the J gene lost 7 bases, with 14 bases spanning the gap. CDR1 SGHDT and CDR2 YYEEEE come from the germline V gene. There are 14 residues in the CDR3. CDR3 amino acids: CASSFPGDLYTQYF. CDR3 DNA sequence: TGTGCCAGCAGCTTCCCTGGGGATCTTTATACGCAGTATTTT.

This clonotype was counted a few times. The rearrangement links TRBV5-1 to TRBJ1-1; 9 bases line up with TRBD1. The CDR3 is made up of 14 amino acids. Losses at the gene ends were 4 bases for V and 7 bases for J; bases not matched to a gene: 8. The germline V gene encodes CDR1 SGHRS and CDR2 YFSETQ. CDR3 region: CASSASGTGFEAFF. In nucleotides, the CDR3 is TGCGCCAGCAGCGCCTCCGGGACAGGGTTTGAAGCTTTCTTT.

The CDR3 DNA sequence: TGTGCCAGCAGCCCTGACACTCACGGAAACACCATATATTTT. Its protein product is CASSPDTHGNTIYF. The rearrangement joins TRBV7-9 to TRBJ1-3; D is uncertain. The CDR3 consists of 14 residues. V was trimmed by 5 bases and J by 4 bases, leaving 12 bases between them. CDR1 is SEHNR, CDR2 FQNEAQ, per germline (reference sequence).

This clonotype has just a few counts. CDR3 sequence: CASSLHERGYNEQFF. DNA of the CDR3: TGTGCCAGCAGCTTACACGAGCGGGGCTACAATGAGCAGTTCTTC. The V gene is TRBV7-3, the J gene TRBJ2-1, with 7 bases fitting TRBD2. Unmatched junction bases numbered 4, after V lost 2 bases and J lost 3 bases. This CDR3 has 15 amino acids. Germline V lookup: CDR1 SGHTA, CDR2 FQGTGA.

This clonotype occurred many times. This chain's CDR3 is CASSPSAGGNTEAFF. DNA for the CDR3: TGTGCCAGCAGCCCCTCGGCGGGAGGCAACACTGAAGCTTTCTTT. V usage is TRBV9 and J usage is TRBJ1-1; D not certain. The CDR3 is 15 amino acids. V lost 4 bases and J 2 bases, leaving 15 bases between the germline ends. Germline V gene lookup returns CDR1 SGDLS and CDR2 YYNGEE. Variable domain in full (rest from reference TRBV9 and TRBJ1-1): DSGVTQTPKHLITATGQRVTLRCSPRSGDLSVYWYQQSLDQGLQFLIQYYNGEERAKGNILERFSAQQFPDLHSELNLSSLELGDSALYFCASSPSAGGNTEAFFGQGTRLTVV.

This clonotype was counted many times. This chain connects TRBV11-2 to TRBJ1-1, with D maybe TRBD1 (5 bases). Germline lookup yields CDR1 SGHAT and CDR2 FQNNGV. V gave up 1 base and J gave up 5 bases, with 14 bases separating them. This CDR3 has 15 amino acids. The CDR3 here is CASSLVRGGETEAFF. CDR3 nucleotide sequence: TGTGCCAGCAGCTTAGTTCGGGGGGGTGAGACTGAAGCTTTCTTT. The full variable domain, in which reference TRBV11-2 and TRBJ1-1 provide the parts outside the CDR3, is EAGVAQSPRYKIIEKRQSVAFWCNPISGHATLYWYQQILGQGPKLLIQFQNNGVVDDSQLPKDRFSAERLKGVDSTLKIQPAKLEDSAVYLCASSLVRGGETEAFFGQGTRLTVV.

This clonotype was recorded many times. The chain uses TRBV2 and TRBJ2-5; no clear D gene. Germline V gene sequence: CDR1 SNHLY, CDR2 FYNNEI. CDR3 length: 14 amino acids. Trimming left V 11 bases short and J 1 base short, with 17 bases between. CDR3 sequence reads: CASGQETVQETQYF. The CDR3 DNA follows: TGTGCCTCCGGGCAGGAAACGGTCCAAGAGACCCAGTACTTC.

This clonotype appeared a few times. The rearrangement uses TRBV3-1 and TRBJ1-5; no clear D. This CDR3 is 19 amino acids long. Germline CDR1 reads LGHDT; CDR2 reads YNNKEL (reference sequence). Trimming removed 1 base from V and 3 bases from J, with 22 bases in between. CDR3 residues: CASSQGLLRVRSYNQPQHF. DNA of the CDR3: TGTGCCAGCAGCCAAGGCCTCCTGCGGGTCCGCTCGTACAATCAGCCCCAGCATTTT.

Many counts were recorded for this clonotype. The chain joins TRBV12-3 or TRBV12-4 to TRBJ2-3; tentatively, D is TRBD1 (6 bases). With 5 bases removed from V and 0 bases from J, the gap between germline ends came to 18 bases. The CDR3 runs 17 residues. CDR3 sequence (DNA): TGTGCCAGCAGTCGCCGGACAGATTCGACTAGCACAGATACGCAGTATTTT. The encoded protein is CASSRRTDSTSTDTQYF.

The chain has TRBV20-1 and TRBJ2-7, with D tentatively TRBD1 (5 bases). V lost 2 bases and J 5 bases, leaving 7 bases between the germline ends. The germline gives CDR1 DFQATT, CDR2 SNEGSKA (reference sequence). The CDR3 is 11 amino acids. The CDR3 is CSARQGNEQYF. CDR3 nucleotides: TGCAGTGCTAGACAGGGAAACGAGCAGTACTTC.

This clonotype occurred a few times. This rearrangement joins TRBV20-1 to TRBJ1-5, with D hard to call. V dropped 0 bases and J dropped 5 bases, with 20 bases sitting between them. There are 17 residues in the CDR3. CDR1 and CDR2 from the germline V gene are DFQATT and SNEGSKA (reference sequence). CDR3 sequence: CSARDGFKERSDQPQHF. CDR3 bases: TGCAGTGCTAGAGATGGTTTTAAGGAACGGTCGGATCAGCCCCAGCATTTT.